This is a list of T cell receptor beta chains from one sample in a study of Ad26.COV2.S vaccination and SARS-CoV-2 variants. Repertoires were generated with immunoSEQ multiplex PCR, while TCRdb's copy carries only in-frame clones and drops some. The sample has fewer than 500,000 clones; around 90% are singletons. The sequencing used peripheral blood, collected in a trial of Ad26.COV2.S vaccine versus placebo. All receptors come from a person aged 18 to 59 who received the Ad26.COV2.S COVID-19 vaccine or a placebo. Each CDR3 is given with its conserved first and last residue. D genes are given only for firm matches. Not every row has a clone size; where given, it reads once, few, many or a size class.

clone_size	v_call	d_call	j_call	cdr3_nt	cdr3_aa
.	TRBV5-4	.	TRBJ2-3	TGTGCCAGCAGCCGCGTTGGCACAGATACGCAGTATTTT	CASSRVGTDTQYF
.	TRBV6-2/TRBV6-3	.	TRBJ2-1	TGTGCCAGCAGTTACCTCCGGGACTTCAACAATGAGCAGTTCTTC	CASSYLRDFNNEQFF
once	TRBV9	TRBD1	TRBJ2-1	TGTGCCAGCAGCTTCGGACAGGGGGCTGTCTATGAGCAGTTCTTC	CASSFGQGAVYEQFF
.	TRBV10-3	TRBD2	TRBJ2-2	TGTGCCACGTCGCTAGCGGAGTACACCGGGGAGCTGTTTTTT	CATSLAEYTGELFF
.	TRBV28	.	TRBJ2-7	TGTGCCAGCACTACGGGGAAAGGCTACGAGCAGTACTTC	CASTTGKGYEQYF
.	TRBV25-1	.	TRBJ2-6	TGTGCCAGCACAGGGGCCCTCTCTGGGGCCAACGTCCTGACTTTC	CASTGALSGANVLTF
.	TRBV27	.	TRBJ2-7	TGTGCCAGCAGGTTCAGGACACTTTTCTACGAGCAGTACTTC	CASRFRTLFYEQYF
.	TRBV15	TRBD2	TRBJ2-2	TGTGCCACCAGCAGGAGCGGGAGCGGCACCGGGGAGCTGTTTTTT	CATSRSGSGTGELFF
.	TRBV24-1	TRBD1	TRBJ2-3	TGTGCCACCAGTGCGGGGGGGACAGGGGGAGATACGCAGTATTTT	CATSAGGTGGDTQYF
once	TRBV5-8	.	TRBJ1-2	TGTGCCAGCAGCTTGTTATCAGTAACCAACTATGGCTACACCTTC	CASSLLSVTNYGYTF
.	TRBV15	.	TRBJ1-2	TGTGCCACCAGCAGAGACAGGGAGGACTATGGCTACACCTTC	CATSRDREDYGYTF
few	TRBV7-9	.	TRBJ1-1	TGTGCCAGCAGCTTCCCAGTTAACACTGAAGCTTTCTTT	CASSFPVNTEAFF
.	TRBV6-2/TRBV6-3	.	TRBJ2-5	TGTGCCAGCAGTGCTCCCGGGGGAGAGACCCAGTACTTC	CASSAPGGETQYF
.	TRBV10-3	TRBD1	TRBJ1-4	TGTGCCATCAGTGACCCCAGACAGGGCATAACGGCGGGACTGTTTTTT	CAISDPRQGITAGLFF
.	TRBV28	TRBD2	TRBJ2-1	TGTGCCAGCAGTTTAACTAGCGTTCGCAATGAGCAGTTCTTC	CASSLTSVRNEQFF
.	TRBV6-5	TRBD1	TRBJ2-3	TGTGCCACTACACAGGGGGGTCCCCCAGATACGCAGTATTTT	CATTQGGPPDTQYF
.	TRBV30	TRBD1	TRBJ1-1	TGTGCCTGGGACAGGGGGCGAGACACTGAAGCTTTCTTT	CAWDRGRDTEAFF
once	TRBV10-3	TRBD1	TRBJ1-2	TGTGCCGTAAAGGGACAGGGGATTGTGTATGGCTACACCTTC	CAVKGQGIVYGYTF
.	TRBV5-5	TRBD1	TRBJ2-1	TGTGCCAGCAGCTTGGACAGGGGGCTGGGGAATGAGCAGTTCTTC	CASSLDRGLGNEQFF
.	TRBV7-8	.	TRBJ2-7	TGTGCCAGCAGCTCCGGGGACGGTTCCTACGAGCAGTACTTC	CASSSGDGSYEQYF
.	TRBV7-6	.	TRBJ2-5	TGTGCCAGCAGCTTAGAGGGGGGTTCACAAGAGACCCAGTACTTC	CASSLEGGSQETQYF
.	TRBV5-1	.	TRBJ2-5	TGCGCCAGCAGCTTCGGGAGTGGTGGGGAGACCCAGTACTTC	CASSFGSGGETQYF
.	TRBV30	TRBD1	TRBJ1-2	TGTGCCTCGGTTAGGGACAGGCCCTATGGCTACACCTTC	CASVRDRPYGYTF
.	TRBV24-1	TRBD2	TRBJ2-3	TGTGCCACCAGTGAGCCTACTCTAGCGGACAGCACAGATACGCAGTATTTT	CATSEPTLADSTDTQYF
.	TRBV28	.	TRBJ2-7	TGTGCCAGCAGTGAAGGGGGAGGTTCCTACGAGCAGTACTTC	CASSEGGGSYEQYF
.	TRBV29-1	TRBD1	TRBJ1-2	TGCAGCGTGGACAGGGGGATAGAGGGCTACACCTTC	CSVDRGIEGYTF
.	TRBV30	.	TRBJ1-6	TGTGCCTGGCAGGGTCTCTATAATTCACCCCTCCACTTT	CAWQGLYNSPLHF
.	TRBV29-1	TRBD1	TRBJ1-5	TGCAGCGTTGGAATACAGGGGGATCAGCCCCAGCATTTT	CSVGIQGDQPQHF
.	TRBV18	.	TRBJ2-5	TGTGCCAGCTCACCACCGGGGTGGGAGACCCAGTACTTC	CASSPPGWETQYF
.	TRBV3-1/TRBV3-2	TRBD2	TRBJ2-7	TGTGCCAACTCTGACGGAACTTCTAGCGGGAGCTCCTACGAGCAGTACTTC	CANSDGTSSGSSYEQYF
.	TRBV28	TRBD1	TRBJ2-1	TGTGCCAGTTCCCCCCGGACAGGGGGTTACTACTACAATGAGCAGTTCTTC	CASSPRTGGYYYNEQFF
.	TRBV27	.	TRBJ1-2	TGTGCCAGCAGTTTATCGGGGGAAAAAGGCTACACCTTC	CASSLSGEKGYTF
.	TRBV7-2	TRBD1	TRBJ1-2	TGTGCCAGCAGCCCCCCGACCGGGACAGACTACTATGGCTACACCTTC	CASSPPTGTDYYGYTF
few	TRBV27	TRBD1	TRBJ1-3	TGTGCCAGCAGTCCTACGACAGGGTCCGGAAACACCATATATTTT	CASSPTTGSGNTIYF
.	TRBV19	.	TRBJ2-1	TGTGCCAGTACCCCCTGGGGGGCGAAGTCTTACAATGAGCAGTTCTTC	CASTPWGAKSYNEQFF
.	TRBV21-1	.	TRBJ1-2	TGTGCCAGCAGCAAGGGTGGCTACACCTTC	CASSKGGYTF
.	TRBV19	.	TRBJ1-5	TGTGCCAGTAGTATACTAGGACAGTATCAGCCCCAGCATTTT	CASSILGQYQPQHF
.	TRBV19	TRBD1	TRBJ2-4	TGTGCCAGTAGTCTGTCAGGGGGCATTGACCGGAACATTCAGTACTTC	CASSLSGGIDRNIQYF
.	TRBV18	.	TRBJ2-7	TGTGCCAGCTCACCACTCCCAGGAGGGAGCTCCTACGAGCAGTACTTC	CASSPLPGGSSYEQYF
few	TRBV15	TRBD1	TRBJ2-7	TGTGCCACCAGCAGAGCGGGACAGATTTACGAGCAGTACTTC	CATSRAGQIYEQYF